These 13 T cell receptor beta chains came from one sample sequenced in a study of CD8 T cells in ankylosing spondylitis. Study-wide points: Seemingly distinctive of ankylosing spondylitis blood was a TCR beta motif formed by eight highly homologous variants.

Their cognate antigens are unknown. MiXCR, applied by TCRdb to the 5' RACE reads, yields one record per CDR3 protein. The sample carries some 330,000 distinct CDR3 sequences, 6.5% to 10% recorded once. Sequenced: blood, either unsorted or a sorted T cell fraction (not recorded which). These receptors were collected from a male donor with ankylosing spondylitis.

This clonotype appeared many times. The gene calls are TRBV6-2 or TRBV6-3 and TRBJ2-2; D might be TRBD1 (6 bases). V gave up 6 bases and J gave up 4 bases, with 18 bases separating them. The germline gives CDR1 MNHEY, CDR2 SVGEGT. CDR3 size: 16 residues. CDR3 protein: CASRPTGTRGTGELFF. The CDR3 DNA follows: TGTGCCAGCAGACCCACAGGGACGAGGGGCACCGGGGAGCTGTTTTTT.

In its sample, this clonotype was seen a few times. The CDR3: CASSSDLGQPQHF. DNA of the CDR3: TGTGCCAGCAGCTCGGACCTGGGCCAGCCCCAGCATTTT. The chain uses TRBV5-5 and TRBJ1-5; D call uncertain. Trimming took 3 bases from V and 7 from J, leaving 11 bases between them. CDR1 and CDR2 from the germline V gene are SGHKS and YYEKEE (reference sequence). The CDR3 is 13 residues long.

The chain links TRBV28 to TRBJ2-7; 8 bases are shared with TRBD1. CDR1 and CDR2 (germline): MDHEN, SYDVKM. The CDR3 is 15 amino acids. V shed 7 bases and J 3 bases; nucleotides not matched to a gene: 11. The CDR3 loop reads CASITSGQANYEQYF. CDR3 DNA: TGTGCCAGCATTACTTCGGGACAGGCTAACTACGAGCAGTACTTC.

J is TRBJ2-5 and V is TRBV20-1; maybe TRBD2 (6 bases). Germline V gene sequence: CDR1 DFQATT, CDR2 SNEGSKA (reference sequence). Trimming pared 2 bases from V and 0 bases from J, leaving 10 bases between. The CDR3 is 14 residues long. CDR3 nucleotides: TGCAGTGCTAGATTTGGGGGGTACCAAGAGACCCAGTACTTC. It codes for CSARFGGYQETQYF.

This clonotype was counted between two and nine times. This chain joins TRBV5-1 and TRBJ2-1, with 8 bases fitting TRBD2. The CDR3 sequence is 14 residues long. Germline CDR1 is SGHRS and CDR2 is YFSETQ. The ends lost 0 bases at V and 8 bases at J; junction bases unmatched: 4. The DNA for the CDR3 is TGCGCCAGCAGCTTGGCCGGGAGGGTGGATGAGCAGTTCTTC. Translation gives CASSLAGRVDEQFF.

J is TRBJ1-5 and V is TRBV5-8; TRBD1 matches 11 bases. Germline trimming cut 4 bases from V and 4 bases from J; bases unmatched to any gene: 10. Germline V gene sequence: CDR1 SGHTS, CDR2 YDEGEE. CDR3 size: 17 residues. CDR3 sequence: CASSRDRDRGWNQPQHF. Here the CDR3 DNA reads TGTGCCAGCAGCAGGGACCGGGACAGGGGGTGGAATCAGCCCCAGCATTTT.

This clonotype was picked up a small number of times. The chain carries TRBV7-2 and TRBJ1-2; 8 nucleotides agree with TRBD1. This CDR3 contains 16 residues. V shed 5 bases, J shed 2 bases, and the junction held 10 bases outside the gene matches. The germline CDR1 and CDR2 sequences are SGHTA and FQGNSA. CDR3 amino acids: CASSPDRGIRNYGYTF. As DNA, the CDR3 is TGTGCCAGCAGCCCAGACAGGGGCATCCGAAACTATGGCTACACCTTC.

The CDR3 protein is CASSRQGNGGYTF. The CDR3 DNA reads TGTGCCAGTAGTCGACAGGGGAATGGAGGCTACACCTTC. The chain joins TRBV19 to TRBJ1-2; 8 nucleotides match TRBD1. The germline V gene has CDR1 LNHDA and CDR2 SQIVND (reference sequence). This CDR3 is built from 13 residues. Trimming at V came to 5 bases and at J to 8 bases, leaving 7 bases not matched to a gene.

This clonotype appeared a single time. J is TRBJ1-1 and V is TRBV7-2; weak D call: TRBD1 (5 bases). CDR1 and CDR2 (germline): SGHTA, FQGNSA. Trimming cost V 2 bases and J 5 bases, with 9 bases left between them. The CDR3 consists of 13 residues. The DNA for the CDR3 is TGTGCCAGCAGCTTATCAGGGCGGACTGAAGCTTTCTTT. It translates to CASSLSGRTEAFF.

The chain employs TRBV3-1 and TRBJ2-1; the D gene is possibly TRBD2 (5 bases). This CDR3 region has 15 residues. Germline V gene lookup returns CDR1 LGHDT and CDR2 YNNKEL (reference sequence). Deletions cut 1 base from V and 2 bases from J, with 9 bases between. CDR3 DNA: TGTGCCAGCAGCCAAGTGGCTAGCCCCTACAATGAGCAGTTCTTC. This gives the protein CASSQVASPYNEQFF.

The rearrangement uses TRBV29-1 and TRBJ2-5; 7 bases align to TRBD1. With 5 bases clipped from V and 4 bases from J, the junction kept 13 bases outside the gene matches. CDR1 and CDR2 (germline): SQVTM, ANQGSEA. The CDR3 covers 15 residues. The CDR3, as DNA: TGCAGCGTTAGGGGTATCAGGGGGAGTACAGAGACCCAGTACTTC. It specifies CSVRGIRGSTETQYF.

This clonotype has ten or more counts. This sequence joins TRBV12-3 or TRBV12-4 and TRBJ2-4; possibly TRBD1 for D (6 bases). V gave up 6 bases and J gave up 0 bases, with 9 bases separating them. The CDR3 runs 14 residues. The CDR3 region has the DNA TGTGCCAGCAGCGAACAGGGAGCCAAAAACATTCAGTACTTC. It specifies CASSEQGAKNIQYF.

This chain links TRBV4-2 with TRBJ2-1; 10 nucleotides agree with TRBD2. J was trimmed by 6 bases and V by 5 bases; bases with no gene match: 10. The CDR3 has 16 residues. Germline values: CDR1 LGHNA, CDR2 YNFKEQ. As DNA, the CDR3 is TGTGCCAGCAGCGATCGGACCGGGACTAGCGCCAATGAGCAGTTCTTC. It is translated as CASSDRTGTSANEQFF.